This T cell receptor (beta chain) was identified during a study of T cells in Graves' hyperthyroidism and ophthalmopathy. V was trimmed by 3 bases and J by 4 bases, leaving 6 bases between them. The germline gives CDR1 SQVTM, CDR2 ANQGSEA. This CDR3 has 11 residues. This clonotype has at least ten counts. The antigen remains undetermined. Exclusion criteria comprised uncontrolled infection, other autoimmune disease, pregnancy or lactation. RNA transcripts served as the template for amplifying TCR beta CDR3 regions. Carried out on the TCR CDR3, a first-round RT-PCR used the HTBI primer set. MiXCR, run by TCRdb on the multiplex PCR reads, gives a single entry per CDR3 protein. The data hold some 600,000 distinct CDR3 sequences, with just over 45% observed a single time. Study conclusions and caveats: Among clonotypes expanded in thyroid above 0.001, most were also found in blood. The model anticipated ophthalmopathy a median about 7 months pre-onset.

Sequenced material: peripheral blood or thyroid tissue (not recorded which). This chain joins TRBV29-1 and TRBJ1-1, with D perhaps matching TRBD1 (5 bases). The receptor was isolated from a woman between 18 and 30 years old with Graves' hyperthyroidism. The chain's CDR3 is CSVEGGTEAFF. CDR3 coding DNA: TGCAGCGTTGAGGGGGGCACTGAAGCTTTCTTT.